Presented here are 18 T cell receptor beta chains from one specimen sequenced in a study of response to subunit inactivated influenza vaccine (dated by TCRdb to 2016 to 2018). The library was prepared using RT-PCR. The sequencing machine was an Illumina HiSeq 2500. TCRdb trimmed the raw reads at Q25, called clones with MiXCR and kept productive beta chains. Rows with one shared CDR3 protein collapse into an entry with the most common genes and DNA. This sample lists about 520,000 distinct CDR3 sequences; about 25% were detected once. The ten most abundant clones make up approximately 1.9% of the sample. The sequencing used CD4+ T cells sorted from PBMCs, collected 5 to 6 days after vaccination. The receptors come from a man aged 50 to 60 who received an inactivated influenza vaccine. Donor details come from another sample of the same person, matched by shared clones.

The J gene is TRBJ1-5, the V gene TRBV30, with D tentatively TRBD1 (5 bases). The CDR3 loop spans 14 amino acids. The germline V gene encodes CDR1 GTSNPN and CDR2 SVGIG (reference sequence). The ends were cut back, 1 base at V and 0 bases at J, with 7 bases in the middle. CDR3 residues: CAWSATVSNQPQHF. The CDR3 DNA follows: TGTGCCTGGAGTGCGACAGTTAGCAATCAGCCCCAGCATTTT.

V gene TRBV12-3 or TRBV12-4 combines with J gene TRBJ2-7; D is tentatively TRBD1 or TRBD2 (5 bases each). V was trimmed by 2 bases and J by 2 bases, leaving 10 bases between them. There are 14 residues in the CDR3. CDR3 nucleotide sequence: TGTGCCAGCAGTTTAAGAGGGGTGACCTACGAGCAGTACTTC. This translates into CASSLRGVTYEQYF.

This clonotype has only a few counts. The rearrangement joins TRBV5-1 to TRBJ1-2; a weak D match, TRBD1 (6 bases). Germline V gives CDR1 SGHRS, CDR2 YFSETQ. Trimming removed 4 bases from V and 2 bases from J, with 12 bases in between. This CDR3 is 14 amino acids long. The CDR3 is CASSAQGYNYGYTF. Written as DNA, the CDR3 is TGCGCCAGCAGCGCACAGGGTTACAACTATGGCTACACCTTC.

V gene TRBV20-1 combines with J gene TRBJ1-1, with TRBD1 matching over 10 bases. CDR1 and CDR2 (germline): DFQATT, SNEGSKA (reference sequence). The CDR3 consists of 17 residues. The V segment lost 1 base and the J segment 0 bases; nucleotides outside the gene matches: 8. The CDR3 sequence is CSARVGGQGNVNTEAFF. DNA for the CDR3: TGCAGTGCTAGAGTGGGGGGACAGGGGAACGTGAACACTGAAGCTTTCTTT.

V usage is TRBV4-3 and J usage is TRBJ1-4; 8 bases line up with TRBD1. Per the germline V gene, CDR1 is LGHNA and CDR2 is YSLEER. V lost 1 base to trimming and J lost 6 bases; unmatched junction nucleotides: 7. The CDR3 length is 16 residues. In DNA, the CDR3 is TGCGCCAGCAGCCAAGCCCCAGGGGGCCTGGATGAAAAACTGTTTTTT. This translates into CASSQAPGGLDEKLFF.

The CDR3 bases are TGTGCCAGCAGTGACTCTACCGGAGAGACCCAGTACTTC. Translation: CASSDSTGETQYF. This chain connects TRBV6-4 to TRBJ2-5; D is unclear. Trimming removed 0 bases from V and 4 bases from J, with 6 bases in between. CDR1 and CDR2 (germline): MRHNA, SNTAGT. The CDR3 sequence is 13 residues long.

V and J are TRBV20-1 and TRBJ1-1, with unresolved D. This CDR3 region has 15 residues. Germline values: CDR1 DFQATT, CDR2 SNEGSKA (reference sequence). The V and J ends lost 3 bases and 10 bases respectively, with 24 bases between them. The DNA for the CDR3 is TGCAGTGCTAGTGTAAACGGACGTCCCAGTAGAGGAGCTTTCTTT. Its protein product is CSASVNGRPSRGAFF.

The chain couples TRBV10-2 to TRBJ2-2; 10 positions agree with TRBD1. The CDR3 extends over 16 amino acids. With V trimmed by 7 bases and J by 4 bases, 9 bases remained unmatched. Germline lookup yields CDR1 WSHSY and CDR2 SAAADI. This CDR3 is CASIEPGQGSTGELFF. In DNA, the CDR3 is TGCGCCAGCATCGAGCCGGGACAGGGGAGCACCGGGGAGCTGTTTTTT.

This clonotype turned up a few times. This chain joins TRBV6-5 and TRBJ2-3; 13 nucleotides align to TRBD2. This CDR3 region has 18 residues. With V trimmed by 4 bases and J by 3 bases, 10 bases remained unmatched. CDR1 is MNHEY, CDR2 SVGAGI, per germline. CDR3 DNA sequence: TGTGCCAGCAGTTTCCTGACTAGCGGGGGGACTTCGACAGATACGCAGTATTTT. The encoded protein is CASSFLTSGGTSTDTQYF.

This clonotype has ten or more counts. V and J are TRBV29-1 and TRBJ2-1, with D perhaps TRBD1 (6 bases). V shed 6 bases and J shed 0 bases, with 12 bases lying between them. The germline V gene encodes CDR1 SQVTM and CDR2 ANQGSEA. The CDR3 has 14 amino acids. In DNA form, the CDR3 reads TGCAGCGTGAGGACAGACCGCTCCTACAATGAGCAGTTCTTC. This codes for CSVRTDRSYNEQFF.

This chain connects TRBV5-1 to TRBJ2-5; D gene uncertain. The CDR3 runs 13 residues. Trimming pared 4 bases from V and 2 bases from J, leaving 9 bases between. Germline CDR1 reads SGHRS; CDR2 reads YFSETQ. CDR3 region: CASSHKQQETQYF. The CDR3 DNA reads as TGCGCCAGCAGCCACAAACAGCAAGAGACCCAGTACTTC. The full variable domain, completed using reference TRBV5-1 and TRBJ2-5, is KAGVTQTPRYLIKTRGQQVTLSCSPISGHRSVSWYQQTPGQGLQFLFEYFSETQRNKGNFPGRFSGRQFSNSRSEMNVSTLELGDSALYLCASSHKQQETQYFGPGTRLLVL.

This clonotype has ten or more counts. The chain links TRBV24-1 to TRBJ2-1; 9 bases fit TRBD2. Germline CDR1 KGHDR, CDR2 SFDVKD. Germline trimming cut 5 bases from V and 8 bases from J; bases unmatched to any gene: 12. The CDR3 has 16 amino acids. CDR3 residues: CATSGRGGRVAYEQFF. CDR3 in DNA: TGTGCCACCAGTGGGAGGGGCGGGAGGGTTGCCTATGAGCAGTTCTTC.

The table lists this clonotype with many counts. The CDR3 region is CASSLLAGPNTGELFF. In DNA form, the CDR3 reads TGCGCCAGCAGCTTGCTAGCGGGGCCAAACACCGGGGAGCTGTTTTTT. The chain combines TRBV5-1 with TRBJ2-2, with 9 bases that match TRBD2. The V segment lost 1 base and the J segment 2 bases; nucleotides outside the gene matches: 3. The length of the CDR3 is 16 residues. Germline-derived CDR1 and CDR2 are SGHRS and YFSETQ.

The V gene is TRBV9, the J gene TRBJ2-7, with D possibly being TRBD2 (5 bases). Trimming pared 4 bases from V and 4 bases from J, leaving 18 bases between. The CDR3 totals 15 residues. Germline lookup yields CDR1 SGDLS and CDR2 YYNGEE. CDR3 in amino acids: CASSPRSGGPYEQYF. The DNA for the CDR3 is TGTGCCAGCAGCCCGCGTTCGGGCGGGCCTTACGAGCAGTACTTC.

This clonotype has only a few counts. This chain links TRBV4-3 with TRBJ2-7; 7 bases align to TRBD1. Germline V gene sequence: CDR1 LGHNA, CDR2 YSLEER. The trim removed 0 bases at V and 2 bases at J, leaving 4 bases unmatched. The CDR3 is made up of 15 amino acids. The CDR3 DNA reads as TGCGCCAGCAGCCAAGATAGGGGGACAGCCTACGAGCAGTACTTC. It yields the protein CASSQDRGTAYEQYF.

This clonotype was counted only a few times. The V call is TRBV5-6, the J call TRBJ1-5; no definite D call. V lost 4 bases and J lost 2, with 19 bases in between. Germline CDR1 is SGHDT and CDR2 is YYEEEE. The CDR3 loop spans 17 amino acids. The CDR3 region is CASSATESSTGNQPQHF. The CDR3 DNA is TGTGCCAGCAGCGCCACTGAGTCATCGACGGGCAATCAGCCCCAGCATTTT.

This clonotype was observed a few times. CDR3 DNA: TGCAGTGCGGAGACAACAGGGGGGCGTGAGCAGTTCTTC. Translation: CSAETTGGREQFF. V is TRBV20-1 and J is TRBJ2-1, with 8 bases aligning to TRBD1. Losses at the gene ends were 6 bases for V and 9 bases for J; bases not matched to a gene: 10. Per the germline V gene, CDR1 is DFQATT and CDR2 is SNEGSKA (reference sequence). CDR3 length: 13 amino acids.

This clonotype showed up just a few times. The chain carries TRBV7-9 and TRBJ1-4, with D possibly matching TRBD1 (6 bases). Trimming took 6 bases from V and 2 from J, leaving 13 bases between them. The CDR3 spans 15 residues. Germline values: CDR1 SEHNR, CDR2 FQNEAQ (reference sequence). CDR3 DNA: TGTGCCAGCAGTTTTGACAGGACGACTAATGAAAAACTGTTTTTT. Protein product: CASSFDRTTNEKLFF. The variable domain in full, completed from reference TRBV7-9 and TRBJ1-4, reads DTGVSQNPRHKITKRGQNVTFRCDPISEHNRLYWYRQTLGQGPEFLTYFQNEAQLEKSRLLSDRFSAERPKGSFSTLEIQRTEQGDSAMYLCASSFDRTTNEKLFFGSGTQLSVL.